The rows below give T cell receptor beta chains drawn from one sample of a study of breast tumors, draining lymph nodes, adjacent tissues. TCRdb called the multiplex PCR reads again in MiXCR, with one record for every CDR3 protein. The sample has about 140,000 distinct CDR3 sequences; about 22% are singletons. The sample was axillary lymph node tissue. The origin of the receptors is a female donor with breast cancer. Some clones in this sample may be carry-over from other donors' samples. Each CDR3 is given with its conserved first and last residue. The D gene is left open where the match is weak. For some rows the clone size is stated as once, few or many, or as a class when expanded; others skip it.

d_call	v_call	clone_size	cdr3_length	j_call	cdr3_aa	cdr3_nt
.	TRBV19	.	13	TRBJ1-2	CASSITRTRGYTF	TGTGCCAGTAGTATAACCCGGACGAGAGGCTACACCTTC
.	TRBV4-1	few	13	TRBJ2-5	CASSLLGLGTQYF	TGCGCCAGCAGCCTCCTAGGACTGGGGACCCAGTACTTC
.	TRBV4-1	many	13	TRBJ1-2	CASSQGEVAGYTF	TGCGCCAGCAGCCAAGGGGAAGTGGCGGGCTACACCTTC
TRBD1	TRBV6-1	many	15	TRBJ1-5	CASRYGTVGNQPQHF	TGTGCCAGCAGGTACGGGACAGTGGGCAATCAGCCCCAGCATTTT
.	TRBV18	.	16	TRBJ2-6	CASSPPGRAGANVLTF	TGTGCCAGCTCACCACCTGGCAGGGCTGGGGCCAACGTCCTGACTTTC
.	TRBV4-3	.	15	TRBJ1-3	CASSQGGTSGNTIYF	TGCGCCAGCAGCCAAGGTGGAACCTCTGGAAACACCATATATTTT
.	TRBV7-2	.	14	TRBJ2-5	CASILGQGQETQYF	TGTGCCAGCATCCTGGGGCAGGGGCAAGAGACCCAGTACTTC
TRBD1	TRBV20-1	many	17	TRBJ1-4	CSALPGTGPGAGEKLFF	TGCAGTGCTCTCCCCGGGACAGGCCCTGGGGCTGGTGAAAAACTGTTTTTT
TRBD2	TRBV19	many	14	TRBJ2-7	CASSPPGLAFEQYF	TGTGCCAGTAGCCCACCGGGACTAGCGTTCGAGCAGTACTTC
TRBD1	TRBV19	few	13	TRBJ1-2	CASSETGVGGYTF	TGTGCCAGTAGCGAAACAGGGGTAGGCGGCTACACCTTC
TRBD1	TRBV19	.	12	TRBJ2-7	CASSNRGPEQYF	TGTGCCAGTAGTAACAGGGGGCCGGAGCAGTACTTC
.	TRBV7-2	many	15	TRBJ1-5	CASSLGTSSNQPQHF	TGTGCCAGCAGCTTAGGGACATCCAGCAATCAGCCCCAGCATTTT
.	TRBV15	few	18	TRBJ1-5	CATSRDLGGLGEHQPQHF	TGTGCCACCAGCAGAGATCTGGGGGGCCTGGGGGAGCACCAGCCCCAGCATTTT
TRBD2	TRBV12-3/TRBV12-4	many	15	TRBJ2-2	CASSLRIGRPGELFF	TGTGCCAGCAGTTTAAGGATCGGGAGGCCCGGGGAGCTGTTTTTT
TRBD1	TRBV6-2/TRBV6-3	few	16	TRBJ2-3	CASSSRDRGGTDTQYF	TGTGCCAGCAGTTCACGGGACAGGGGAGGCACAGATACGCAGTATTTT
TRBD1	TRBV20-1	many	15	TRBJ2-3	CSAIGDREVGDTQYF	TGCAGTGCTATCGGGGACAGGGAAGTTGGGGATACGCAGTATTTT
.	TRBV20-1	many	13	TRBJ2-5	CSARVRVQETQYF	TGCAGTGCTAGAGTCAGGGTCCAAGAGACCCAGTACTTC
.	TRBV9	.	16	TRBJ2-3	CASSPRLVSAQDAQYF	TGTGCCAGCAGCCCAAGACTAGTATCGGCGCAAGATGCGCAGTATTTT
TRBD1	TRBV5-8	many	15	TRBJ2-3	CASSLIRQGTDTQYF	TGTGCCAGCAGCTTGATTCGACAGGGTACCGATACGCAGTATTTT
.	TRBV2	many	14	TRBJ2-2	CASRKGENTGELFF	TGTGCCAGCCGGAAGGGTGAGAACACCGGGGAGCTGTTTTTT
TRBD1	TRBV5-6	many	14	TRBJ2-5	CASSPDRGQETQYF	TGTGCCAGCAGTCCGGACAGGGGCCAGGAGACCCAGTACTTC
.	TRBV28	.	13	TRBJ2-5	CASSHDNQETQYF	TGTGCCAGCAGTCACGACAACCAAGAGACCCAGTACTTC
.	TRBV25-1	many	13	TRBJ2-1	CASSEYFYNEQFF	TGTGCCAGCAGTGAATATTTTTACAATGAGCAGTTCTTC
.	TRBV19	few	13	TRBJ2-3	CASTTTGTDTQYF	TGTGCCAGTACCACGACGGGCACAGATACGCAGTATTTT
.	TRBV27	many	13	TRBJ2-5	CASRRRGGTAQYF	TGTGCCAGCAGAAGGAGGGGGGGGACGGCCCAGTACTTC
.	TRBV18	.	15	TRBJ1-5	CASSPESNSNQPQHF	TGTGCCAGCTCACCGGAGAGCAATAGCAATCAGCCCCAGCATTTT
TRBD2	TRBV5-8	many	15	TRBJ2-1	CASSLDSGSFGEQFF	TGTGCCAGCAGCTTGGATAGCGGGAGTTTCGGTGAGCAGTTCTTC
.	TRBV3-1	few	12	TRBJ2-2	CASSRGTGELFF	TGTGCCAGCAGCCGGGGAACCGGGGAGCTGTTTTTT
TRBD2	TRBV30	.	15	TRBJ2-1	CAWSPRTSGSYEQFF	TGTGCCTGGAGTCCTAGGACTAGCGGGAGTTATGAGCAGTTCTTC
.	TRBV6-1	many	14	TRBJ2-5	CASSEPGNQETQYF	TGTGCCAGCAGTGAACCAGGGAACCAGGAGACCCAGTACTTC
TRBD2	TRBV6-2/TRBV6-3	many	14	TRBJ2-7	CASSYGLAGDEQYF	TGTGCCAGCAGTTACGGACTAGCGGGAGACGAGCAGTACTTC
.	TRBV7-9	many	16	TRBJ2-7	CASSTRQHPDSYEQYF	TGTGCCAGCAGCACCCGACAGCATCCCGACTCCTACGAGCAGTACTTC
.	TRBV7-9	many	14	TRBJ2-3	CASSLGLYTDTQYF	TGTGCCAGCAGCTTAGGCCTATACACAGATACGCAGTATTTT
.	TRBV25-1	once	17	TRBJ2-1	CASSETGAGPRWDEQFF	TGTGCCAGCAGTGAAACAGGGGCGGGACCCCGATGGGATGAGCAGTTCTTC
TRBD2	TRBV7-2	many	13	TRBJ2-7	CASSISGTYEQYF	TGTGCCAGCAGCATTAGCGGGACCTACGAGCAGTACTTC
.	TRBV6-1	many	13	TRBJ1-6	CASTGPGNSPLHF	TGTGCCAGCACCGGCCCCGGGAATTCACCCCTCCACTTT
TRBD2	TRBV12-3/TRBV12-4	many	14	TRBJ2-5	CASSQASGSETQYF	TGTGCCAGCAGTCAAGCTAGCGGGAGTGAGACCCAGTACTTC